This T cell receptor (beta chain) comes out of a study of blood T cells in healthy people across ages (dated by TCRdb to the mid-2010s). A note on the overall study: Template switching captured roughly one uniquely barcoded TCR beta cDNA molecule per two T cells in model experiments. The study measured age-related changes in TCR beta repertoire diversity using deep sequencing normalized with unique cDNA molecular identifiers. The donors were split into four age groups: young (average around 15 years), middle-aged (nearly 40), aged (62) and long-lived (more than 80). To avoid experimental bias, donors of different ages were spread randomly across the sequencing lanes. For two donors (one aged 18 to 30 and one aged 80 or older), the study analyzed two additional independent replicas of 1 million unique cDNA reads from the same blood draw.

For this clonotype: Its antigen is not yet known. Per-nucleotide qualities are absent, and no much larger clonotype sits a single base away.

Systemically healthy Caucasian individuals from Russia, some 40 in total and aged about 6 to 100 years, were included as donors. Each donor gave approximately 9.3 milliliters of peripheral blood, collected into EDTA-treated Vacutainer tubes. PBMCs were isolated by Ficoll-Paque density-gradient centrifugation, with at least 7 million obtained per sample. Total RNA, at least 6 micrograms per sample, was extracted from PBMCs with Trizol reagent. For every donor, an aliquot of PBMCs went through flow cytometry to measure the percentages of naive CD45RAhigh/CD27high T cells. Library preparation was by 5' RACE. The listed sequencing device is Illumina HiSeq 2500. A second about 6 to 11 cycle PCR used a sample-barcoded 5' primer and a J-beta primer mix. A unique molecular identifier was introduced onto each TCR beta cDNA molecule by a template-switch 5' adaptor carrying 12 random nucleotides. At least 2.5 million CDR3-containing paired-end reads were obtained from each sample. First-strand cDNA synthesis was performed from all RNA using the Mint cDNA synthesis kit, with priming by a TRBC-specific oligonucleotide. After uracil-DNA glycosylase treatment, a first 18-cycle PCR used universal primers M1SS and BC2_uni_R on all cDNA. On the study's bioinformatics: Each sample was normalized by randomly selecting 1 million high-quality reads, each carrying a distinct molecular identifier. Instead of being binned into consensus sequences, reads that shared molecular identifiers were thrown out. MiTCR, with a Q25 quality threshold and the strictest error-elimination algorithm, was used for CDR3 identification, clonotype clustering and error correction. A nonparametric unseen species model using Euler transformation provided a lower-bound estimate of total TCR beta diversity. TCRdb reran the public reads through fastp at Q25 and MiXCR, keeping productive beta chains. Identical CDR3 proteins give one entry, which carries the most common genes and DNA. TCRdb's processing, not the authors' own work, is the source of the V and J calls. The sample yields 1.5 million to 2 million distinct CDR3 sequences; roughly 28% were counted once. In total, the top ten clones hold 7.7% of the sample.

General study outcomes and caveats: Because the CMV infection status of the donors was unknown, age-related changes in expanded clonotypes may potentially have been confounded. Conclusive comparison of naive and antigen-experienced compartments was prevented by the profiling of bulk unsorted PBMCs. The long-lived group showed more naive CD4+ T cells, fewer expanded clones and increased TCR diversity than the aged group, suggesting age selection. Estimates of total diversity from one million sequenced T cells were regarded as lower bounds and underestimates. A strong correlation was found between observed TCR beta diversity and the percentage of naive T cells measured by flow cytometry. Observed TCR beta diversity per million T cells fell roughly linearly with age, and a significant reduction was already apparent by age approximately 41.

Counted from cysteine to phenylalanine, this CDR3 has 15 amino acids. The read is trimmed to its CDR3 DNA, 45 bases read in frame from base 1. V lost 7 bases and J lost 6 bases, and the count of bases not matched to a germline gene is 10. Sequencing was carried out using blood. The source of this sequence is a woman aged 25-40 years in good health. The chain employs TRBV12-3 or TRBV12-4 and TRBJ1-1; TRBD1 lines up with 11 middle nucleotides. The bases read TGTGCCAGCACCCCCTCCGGACAGGGGGCGTCTGAAGCTTTCTTT. It encodes CASTPSGQGASEAFF.